The rows below give T cell receptor beta chains drawn from one sample of a study of CD8 T cells in Susac syndrome. TCRdb independently ran MiXCR on the immunoSEQ multiplex PCR reads; one entry per CDR3 protein. The table lists 400,000 to 550,000 distinct CDR3 sequences, more than 70% of them singletons. The material sequenced was CD8+ T cells from PBMCs. These receptors originate from a human donor with multiple sclerosis. CDR3s include the opening cysteine and the closing phenylalanine or tryptophan. Fields, in order: clone size, V gene, J gene, CDR3 protein. Clone size, where shown, is once, few, many, or a class for clones that have expanded.

size: .; V: TRBV30; J: TRBJ1-1; CDR3: CAWSVRHGAQLNTEAFF
size: once; V: TRBV12-3/TRBV12-4; J: TRBJ1-5; CDR3: CASCNWGSNQPQHF
size: .; V: TRBV5-1; J: TRBJ2-2; CDR3: CASSITGIPGELFF
size: .; V: TRBV5-1; J: TRBJ1-5; CDR3: CASSSGQGANQPQHF
size: .; V: TRBV7-8; J: TRBJ2-7; CDR3: CASSLGDHLDEQYF
size: .; V: TRBV6-5; J: TRBJ1-1; CDR3: CASSYSSPENTEAFF
size: .; V: TRBV7-6; J: TRBJ1-4; CDR3: CASSLRPVPTNEKLFF
size: .; V: TRBV11-2; J: TRBJ2-3; CDR3: CASSLDDLRLAGAPSTDTQYF
size: .; V: TRBV7-6; J: TRBJ2-1; CDR3: CASSADSGDEQFF
size: .; V: TRBV6-1; J: TRBJ2-7; CDR3: CASSEINEQYF
size: .; V: TRBV7-6; J: TRBJ1-2; CDR3: CASSSARDGYTF
size: .; V: TRBV2; J: TRBJ2-2; CDR3: CATWGGAVTGELFF
size: .; V: TRBV6-5; J: TRBJ1-2; CDR3: CASSITGGYGYTF
size: .; V: TRBV27; J: TRBJ1-2; CDR3: CASSGGTNYGYTF
size: .; V: TRBV30; J: TRBJ1-6; CDR3: CAWNDADIYNSPLHF
size: once; V: TRBV28; J: TRBJ2-1; CDR3: CASSTPGTFDNEQFF
size: .; V: TRBV7-6; J: TRBJ2-2; CDR3: CASSYNPPGPNTGELFF
size: once; V: TRBV12-3/TRBV12-4; J: TRBJ2-3; CDR3: CASSLKGGIGTDTQYF